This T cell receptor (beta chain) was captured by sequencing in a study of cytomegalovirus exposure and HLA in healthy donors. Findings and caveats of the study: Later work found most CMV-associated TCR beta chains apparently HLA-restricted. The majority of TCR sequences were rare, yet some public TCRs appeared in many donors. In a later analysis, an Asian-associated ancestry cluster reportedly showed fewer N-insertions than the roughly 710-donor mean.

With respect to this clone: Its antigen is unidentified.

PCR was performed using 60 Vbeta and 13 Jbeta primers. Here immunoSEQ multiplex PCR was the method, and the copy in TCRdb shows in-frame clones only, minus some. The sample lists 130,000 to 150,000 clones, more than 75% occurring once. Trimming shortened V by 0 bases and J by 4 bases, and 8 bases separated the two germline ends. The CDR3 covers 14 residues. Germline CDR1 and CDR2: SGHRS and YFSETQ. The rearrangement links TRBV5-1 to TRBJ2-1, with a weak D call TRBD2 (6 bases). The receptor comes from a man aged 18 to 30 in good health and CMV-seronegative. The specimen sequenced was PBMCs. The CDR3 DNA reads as TGCGCCAGCAGCTTGGCCGGGACTTACAATGAGCAGTTCTTC. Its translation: CASSLAGTYNEQFF. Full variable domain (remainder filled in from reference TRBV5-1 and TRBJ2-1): KAGVTQTPRYLIKTRGQQVTLSCSPISGHRSVSWYQQTPGQGLQFLFEYFSETQRNKGNFPGRFSGRQFSNSRSEMNVSTLELGDSALYLCASSLAGTYNEQFFGPGTRLTVL.